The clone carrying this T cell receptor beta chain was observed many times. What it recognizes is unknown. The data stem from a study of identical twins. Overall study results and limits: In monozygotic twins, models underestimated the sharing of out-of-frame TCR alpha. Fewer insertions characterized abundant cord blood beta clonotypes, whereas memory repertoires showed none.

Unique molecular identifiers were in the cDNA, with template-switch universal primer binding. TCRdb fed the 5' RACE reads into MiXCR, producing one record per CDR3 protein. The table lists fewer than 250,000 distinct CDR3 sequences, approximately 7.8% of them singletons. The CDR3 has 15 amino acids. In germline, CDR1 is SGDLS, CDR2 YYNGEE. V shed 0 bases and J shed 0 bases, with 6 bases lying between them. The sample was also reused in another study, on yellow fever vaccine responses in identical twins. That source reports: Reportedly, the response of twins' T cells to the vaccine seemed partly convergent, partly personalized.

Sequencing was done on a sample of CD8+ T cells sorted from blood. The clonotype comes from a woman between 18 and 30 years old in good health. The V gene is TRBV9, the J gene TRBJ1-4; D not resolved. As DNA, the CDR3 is TGTGCCAGCAGCGTAGACTCGGCAACTAATGAAAAACTGTTTTTT. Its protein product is CASSVDSATNEKLFF. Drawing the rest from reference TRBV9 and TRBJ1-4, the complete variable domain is DSGVTQTPKHLITATGQRVTLRCSPRSGDLSVYWYQQSLDQGLQFLIQYYNGEERAKGNILERFSAQQFPDLHSELNLSSLELGDSALYFCASSVDSATNEKLFFGSGTQLSVL.